A selection of T cell receptor beta chains follows, all from one sample in a study of radiation and T cells in renal cell carcinoma. Some clones are missing from TCRdb's copy, which holds only in-frame ones; the method was immunoSEQ multiplex PCR. Altogether tens of thousands of clones are present, 80% to 90% being singletons, with the ten largest covering about 22%. The sample in question was blood, obtained from a patient whose treatment included radiotherapy and nephrectomy. The receptors were sampled from a woman between 50 and 59 years old with renal cell carcinoma. The CDR3 runs from the conserved cysteine through the conserved F or W. Fields, in order: clone size, D gene, J gene, V gene, CDR3 protein, CDR3 DNA. D genes are given only for firm matches. Clone size is stated in some rows and not others, as once, few, many or a class when expanded.

NA | TRBD1 | TRBJ2-1 | TRBV7-6 | CASSLGSQGVYNEQFF | TGTGCCAGCAGCTTAGGATCACAGGGGGTTTACAATGAGCAGTTCTTC
NA | NA | TRBJ2-7 | TRBV4-3 | CASSQDSDSTYEQYF | TGCGCCAGCAGCCAAGATTCGGACAGTACCTACGAGCAGTACTTC
NA | NA | TRBJ2-3 | TRBV19 | CASSGSSVFSFDTQYF | TGTGCCAGTAGCGGGAGTAGCGTTTTTTCCTTCGATACGCAGTATTTT
few | NA | TRBJ1-2 | TRBV28 | CASSGLDPGGYTF | TGTGCCAGCAGTGGCCTAGACCCGGGAGGCTACACCTTC
NA | NA | TRBJ2-3 | TRBV4-2 | CASSQGLSGDTQYF | TGTGCCAGCAGCCAAGGACTCTCCGGAGATACGCAGTATTTT
NA | NA | TRBJ1-4 | TRBV28 | CASSLPRTRERLFF | TGTGCCAGCAGTTTACCTCGGACACGAGAAAGACTGTTTTTT
NA | TRBD1 | TRBJ1-1 | TRBV6-4 | CASSEEGGGQNTEAFF | TGTGCCAGCAGTGAAGAAGGGGGCGGACAGAACACTGAAGCTTTCTTT
NA | NA | TRBJ1-1 | TRBV6-1 | CASRMDILNTEAFF | TGTGCCAGCAGGATGGACATATTGAACACTGAAGCTTTCTTT
few | NA | TRBJ1-5 | TRBV2 | CASSESRVGYEPQHF | TGTGCCAGCAGTGAGTCACGCGTAGGGTATGAGCCCCAGCATTTT
NA | NA | TRBJ2-7 | TRBV6-5 | CASSYTARGGREQYF | TGTGCCAGCAGTTACACTGCTCGTGGGGGACGCGAGCAGTACTTC
NA | NA | TRBJ2-7 | TRBV28 | CASSTLYYEQYF | TGTGCCAGCAGCACCCTTTACTACGAGCAGTACTTC
NA | NA | TRBJ2-6 | TRBV10-2 | CASSESSRGVLTF | TGCGCCAGCAGTGAGTCGTCAAGGGGCGTCCTGACTTTC
NA | NA | TRBJ1-1 | TRBV6-6 | CASSYQTEAFF | TGTGCCAGCAGTTATCAAACTGAAGCTTTCTTT
NA | NA | TRBJ1-4 | TRBV7-2 | CASSLAHIATNEKLFF | TGTGCCAGCAGCTTAGCCCATATAGCAACTAATGAAAAACTGTTTTTT
NA | TRBD2 | TRBJ2-7 | TRBV23-1 | CASSHGTSGRVYYEQYF | TGCGCCAGCAGTCACGGGACTAGCGGGAGGGTTTACTACGAGCAGTACTTC
NA | NA | TRBJ1-5 | TRBV7-6 | CASSWGPADSNQPQHF | TGTGCCAGCAGCTGGGGGCCGGCAGATAGCAATCAGCCCCAGCATTTT
NA | TRBD1 | TRBJ1-1 | TRBV2 | CASIRQGSGTEAFF | TGTGCCAGCATCAGACAGGGCTCGGGCACTGAAGCTTTCTTT
NA | NA | TRBJ2-4 | TRBV30 | CAWITHRNIQYF | TGTGCCTGGATTACTCACAGAAACATTCAGTACTTC
NA | NA | TRBJ1-5 | TRBV7-9 | CASSLGGRQPQHF | TGTGCCAGCAGCCTTGGGGGGCGCCAGCCCCAGCATTTT
NA | NA | TRBJ2-3 | TRBV7-3 | CASSPGVADTQYF | TGTGCCAGCAGCCCAGGGGTGGCAGATACGCAGTATTTT
NA | TRBD1 | TRBJ1-1 | TRBV28 | CASSPGAAGGTEAFF | TGTGCCAGCTCTCCGGGCGCCGCAGGGGGCACTGAAGCTTTCTTT
NA | NA | TRBJ2-7 | TRBV30 | CAFKHPGWNYEQYF | TGTGCCTTCAAACACCCAGGTTGGAACTACGAGCAGTACTTC
NA | TRBD2 | TRBJ2-3 | TRBV7-8 | CASSLAPSGNTDTQYF | TGTGCCAGCAGCTTAGCGCCTAGCGGGAACACAGATACGCAGTATTTT
NA | TRBD1 | TRBJ2-3 | TRBV27 | CASSSGTGAYTDTQYF | TGTGCCAGCAGCTCCGGGACAGGGGCCTACACAGATACGCAGTATTTT
NA | NA | TRBJ2-1 | TRBV7-9 | CASSLTHRGGFQFF | TGTGCCAGCAGCTTAACTCATCGGGGCGGGTTCCAGTTCTTC
NA | TRBD2 | TRBJ2-1 | TRBV5-5 | CASSLRVAGGDEQFF | TGTGCCAGCAGCCTTCGGGTAGCGGGAGGGGATGAGCAGTTCTTC